This is a list of T cell receptor beta chains from one sample in a study of high-grade serous ovarian cancer treatment subgroups. TCRdb's table, derived via immunoSEQ multiplex PCR, lists solely in-frame clones and lacks some. The sample includes about 16,000 clones, around 73% of them seen just once. The specimen sequenced was tumor tissue. The receptors were sampled from a human donor with high-grade serous ovarian cancer. Both conserved end residues are part of each CDR3. The D gene is left open where the match is weak. For some rows the clone size is stated as once, few or many, or as a class when expanded; others skip it.

cdr3_length j_call clone_size v_call d_call cdr3_aa
16 TRBJ1-5 few TRBV7-9 TRBD1 CASSAGQGAQDQPQHF
15 TRBJ2-1 medium-sized TRBV7-9 NA CAGADSLSSYNEQFF
16 TRBJ2-3 NA TRBV2 NA CASSFRRPGGTDTQYF
12 TRBJ2-7 NA TRBV30 NA CAWSEGVHEQYF
15 TRBJ1-5 NA TRBV27 NA CASSRGGGNNQPQHF
14 TRBJ1-1 few TRBV6-1 NA CASRLGGLDTEAFF
15 TRBJ2-7 NA TRBV6-6 TRBD2 CASTTLAGGWYEQYF
14 TRBJ2-1 NA TRBV19 NA CASSGRQLGNEQFF
13 TRBJ2-5 NA TRBV30 NA CAWSVNKQETQYF
13 TRBJ2-5 NA TRBV6-1 NA CASDRQPQETQYF
14 TRBJ1-6 NA TRBV19 NA CASQFKGRNSPLHF
14 TRBJ2-1 NA TRBV7-9 NA CASSLADRYNEQFF
12 NA NA TRBV5-6 NA CASSLYGYEQYF
17 TRBJ2-3 NA TRBV11-2 TRBD2 CASSPRPIAGGTDTQYF
15 TRBJ2-3 NA TRBV18 NA CASSLLWGGPDTQYF
15 TRBJ2-2 NA TRBV9 TRBD2 CASSPRDYLAGELFF
14 TRBJ1-6 NA TRBV13 TRBD1 CASSRDRFNSPLHF
13 TRBJ1-5 NA TRBV7-6 NA CASSLGQEQPQHF
16 TRBJ2-5 NA TRBV27 TRBD2 CASLPYLAGGQETQYF
16 TRBJ1-4 NA TRBV28 NA CASSWLVGGELEKLFF
12 TRBJ1-1 few TRBV7-2 NA CASSLHGTEAFF
14 TRBJ1-3 NA TRBV5-1 NA CASSYSVSGNTIYF
11 TRBJ2-7 NA TRBV6-1 TRBD2 CATSGAYEQYF
13 TRBJ1-1 NA TRBV6-5 TRBD1 CASVRQGNTEAFF
14 TRBJ2-7 NA TRBV5-4 NA CASSVYKGGYEQYF
13 TRBJ1-1 few TRBV30 NA CAWSVQGNTEAFF
13 TRBJ1-2 NA TRBV19 NA CASSPGAVDGYTF
13 TRBJ2-7 NA TRBV6-6 NA CASTGAGAYEQYF
14 TRBJ1-5 medium-sized TRBV27 NA CASSFPGAGQPQHF
16 TRBJ2-5 NA TRBV9 TRBD2 CASSVGSSGGGETQYF
15 TRBJ2-7 once TRBV30 NA CAWSGQPPRSYEQYF
16 TRBJ1-1 NA TRBV28 TRBD1 CASSPLSGDRHTEAFF
14 TRBJ2-2 few TRBV7-3 NA CASSLTSSFGELFF
17 TRBJ2-6 once TRBV19 TRBD1 CASSMRTGLTGANVLTF
15 TRBJ2-1 once TRBV25-1 TRBD1 CASRGDRGHYNEQFF
14 TRBJ2-2 NA TRBV6-5 NA CASKSGGEVGELFF
15 TRBJ1-5 NA TRBV7-2 NA CASSLGSGSNQPQHF
17 TRBJ1-6 NA TRBV5-1 TRBD1 CASSKGQGAIYNSPLHF
15 TRBJ2-7 NA TRBV11-3 NA CASRSTVQGGYEQYF
17 TRBJ2-7 NA TRBV7-2 TRBD1 CASSYKGGGTGGNEQYF
17 TRBJ2-3 NA TRBV19 TRBD2 CASSRSGLAGATDTQYF
12 TRBJ2-5 NA TRBV29-1 NA CSVGRMGETQYF
15 TRBJ2-1 NA TRBV5-1 TRBD2 CASSIGGASYNEQFF
17 TRBJ2-7 NA TRBV27 TRBD1 CASSLRTSRQGVHEQYF
11 TRBJ2-5 NA TRBV28 NA CASRLQETQYF
17 TRBJ2-1 NA TRBV7-9 NA CASSLVQASPSYNEQFF
15 TRBJ1-1 NA TRBV5-1 TRBD1 CASSRWDREGTEAFF
14 TRBJ1-1 few TRBV5-4 TRBD1 CASSRGQGDTEAFF
14 TRBJ1-3 NA TRBV7-2 NA CASSPGNSGNTIYF
14 TRBJ1-1 NA TRBV5-1 NA CASSLAGGYTEAFF
16 TRBJ2-2 NA TRBV4-1 NA CASSQERAGFPGELFF
12 TRBJ2-7 once TRBV7-9 NA CASRGPGDEQYF
13 TRBJ1-1 few TRBV2 NA CASSMDWNTEAFF
14 TRBJ1-1 NA TRBV7-6 NA CASSLAWSNTEAFF
13 NA NA TRBV7-7 NA CASSLAPDYEQYF
17 TRBJ2-1 NA TRBV7-8 NA CASSTAPGDPGYNEQFF
15 TRBJ2-7 NA TRBV4-3 NA CASSHSSGRGYEQYF